The 9 T cell receptor beta chains presented below share a single source sample, sequenced in a study of T cell repertoires in cytomegalovirus infection. One entry per CDR3 protein results from TCRdb running MiXCR on the reads. The table records roughly 500,000 distinct CDR3 sequences, around 35% of them present only once. Their cognate antigens are unknown. Sequences were derived from cultured PBMCs, sampled from culture after CMV antigen stimulation. The receptors originated from a human donor in good health (CMV status not recorded). Some clones in this sample may be carry-over from other donors' samples.

The chain is built from TRBV6-2 or TRBV6-3 and TRBJ2-7, with TRBD1 matching over 8 bases. Germline values: CDR1 MNHEY, CDR2 SVGEGT. CDR3 length equals 12 residues. J was trimmed by 9 bases and V by 5 bases; bases with no gene match: 6. CDR3 sequence reads: CASSRQGIRQYF. The CDR3 DNA sequence: TGTGCCAGCAGTAGACAGGGGATACGGCAGTACTTC.

This clonotype was detected a few times. The chain recombines TRBV5-8 with TRBJ2-1; D uncertain. The CDR3 is 12 amino acids. Germline V lookup: CDR1 SGHTS, CDR2 YDEGEE. V lost 2 bases and J lost 4, with 4 bases in between. The CDR3 bases are TGTGCCAGCAGCTTCATTTACAATGAGCAGTTCTTC. The encoded protein is CASSFIYNEQFF. Variable domain in full (rest from reference TRBV5-8 and TRBJ2-1): EAGVTQSPTHLIKTRGQQATLRCSPISGHTSVYWYQQALGLGLQFLLWYDEGEERNRGNFPPRFSGRQFPNYSSELNVNALELEDSALYLCASSFIYNEQFFGPGTRLTVL.

The chain combines TRBV7-3 with TRBJ1-1; unclear D gene. CDR1 is SGHTA and CDR2 is FQGTGA in the germline V gene. The CDR3 spans 17 residues. V lost 4 bases and J 0 bases, leaving 18 bases between the germline ends. The CDR3 spells CASSSQPIGLMNTEAFF. The CDR3 bases are TGTGCCAGCAGCTCCCAGCCCATTGGATTAATGAACACTGAAGCTTTCTTT.

This clonotype was recorded a few times. V gene TRBV5-4 combines with J gene TRBJ2-7, with 8 positions matching TRBD1. From germline, CDR1 is SGHNT and CDR2 YYREEE (reference sequence). The CDR3 is 15 amino acids. The V and J ends lost 7 bases and 4 bases, in that order; junction bases with no gene match: 13. Here the CDR3 DNA reads TGTGCCAGCTTCCCCCCGGGACAGGAGAAGTACGAGCAGTACTTC. Protein: CASFPPGQEKYEQYF.

This clonotype has only a few counts. The rearrangement uses TRBV12-3 or TRBV12-4 and TRBJ1-2, with unresolved D. Trimming removed 1 base from V and 2 bases from J, with 8 bases in between. This CDR3 contains 14 residues. CDR3 in DNA: TGTGCCAGCAGTTTAGTTCCCGGAAACTATGGCTACACCTTC. Translating gives CASSLVPGNYGYTF.

This clonotype was counted ten times or more. The chain recombines TRBV24-1 with TRBJ2-2; 13 bases are a match to TRBD2. Germline trimming cut 4 bases from V and 6 bases from J; bases unmatched to any gene: 7. From germline, CDR1 is KGHDR and CDR2 SFDVKD. This CDR3 contains 17 residues. The CDR3 is CATSDLPTSGRAGELFF. DNA of the CDR3: TGTGCCACCAGTGACCTTCCAACTAGCGGGAGGGCCGGGGAGCTGTTTTTT.

This clonotype was recorded a few times. This chain links TRBV28 with TRBJ1-4; tentative D call: TRBD1 (5 bases). Trimming took off 5 bases at V and 0 bases at J, with 7 bases between the two ends. The CDR3 covers 14 residues. Germline CDR1 MDHEN, CDR2 SYDVKM. For the CDR3, the DNA is TGTGCCAGCAGTCCACAGGCAACTAATGAAAAACTGTTTTTT. It is translated as CASSPQATNEKLFF.

The J gene is TRBJ2-5, the V gene TRBV25-1, with D perhaps matching TRBD1 (6 bases). The germline gives CDR1 MGHDK, CDR2 SYGVNS. With 3 bases removed from V and 4 bases from J, the gap between germline ends came to 12 bases. This CDR3 is built from 14 residues. CDR3 coding DNA: TGTGCCAGCAGTGATTCTGACAGGTCAGAGACCCAGTACTTC. This codes for CASSDSDRSETQYF.

This clonotype was seen ten or more times. The chain couples TRBV7-2 to TRBJ2-5; the match to TRBD2 covers 9 bases. Germline V gene sequence: CDR1 SGHTA, CDR2 FQGNSA. The CDR3 length is 17 residues. Trimming cost V 1 base and J 1 base; bases outside gene matches: 7. CDR3 coding DNA: TGTGCCAGCAGCTTAGGGGGTAGCGGGAGTAGCCAAGAGACCCAGTACTTC. Amino acid sequence: CASSLGGSGSSQETQYF.